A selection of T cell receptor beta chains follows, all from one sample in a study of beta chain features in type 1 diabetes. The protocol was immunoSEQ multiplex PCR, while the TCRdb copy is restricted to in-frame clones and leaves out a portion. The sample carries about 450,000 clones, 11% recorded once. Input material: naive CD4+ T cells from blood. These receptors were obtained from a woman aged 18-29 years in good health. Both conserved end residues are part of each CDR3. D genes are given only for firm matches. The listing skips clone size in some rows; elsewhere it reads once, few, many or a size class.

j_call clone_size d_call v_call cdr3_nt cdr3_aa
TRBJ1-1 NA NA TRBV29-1 TGCAGCGTTGATTTGTACACTGAAGCTTTCTTT CSVDLYTEAFF
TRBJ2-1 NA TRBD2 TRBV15 TGTGCCACCAGCGGATACGGACTAGCGGGAGTCAATGAGCAGTTCTTC CATSGYGLAGVNEQFF
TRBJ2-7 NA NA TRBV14 TGTGCCAGCAGCCATACAGGGTACGAGCAGTACTTC CASSHTGYEQYF
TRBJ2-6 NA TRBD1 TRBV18 TGTGCCAGCTCACCAACAGGGGCTGGGGCCAACGTCCTGACTTTC CASSPTGAGANVLTF
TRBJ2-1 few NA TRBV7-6 TGTGCCAGCAGCTTAGTCGGTCGGCGGGAGCAGTTCTTC CASSLVGRREQFF
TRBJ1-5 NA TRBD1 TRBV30 TGTGCCTGGAGTTCCGGACAGGGGAACAATCAGCCCCAGCATTTT CAWSSGQGNNQPQHF
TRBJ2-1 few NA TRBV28 TGTGCCAGCAGTTCGGCTTCGTTTCGAGCCAATGAGCAGTTCTTC CASSSASFRANEQFF
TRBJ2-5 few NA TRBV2 TGTGCCAGCAGAGCAACGCAAGAGACCCAGTACTTC CASRATQETQYF
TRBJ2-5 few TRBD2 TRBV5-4 TGTGCCAGCAGCTTCGGGCTAGCGGCGCAAGAGACCCAGTACTTC CASSFGLAAQETQYF
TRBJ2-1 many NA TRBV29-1 TGCAGCGCCAATTCCAACAATGAGCAGTTCTTC CSANSNNEQFF
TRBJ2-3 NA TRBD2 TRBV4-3 TGCGCCAGCAGCCAAGAGAGGTCCGGGACTAGCGGGATCACAGATACGCAGTATTTT CASSQERSGTSGITDTQYF
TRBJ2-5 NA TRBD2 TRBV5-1 TGCGCCAGCAGCCTGACTAGCGGCCAAGAGACCCAGTACTTC CASSLTSGQETQYF
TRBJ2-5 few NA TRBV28 TGTGCCAGCAGTTCGACTGAAGAGACCCAGTACTTC CASSSTEETQYF
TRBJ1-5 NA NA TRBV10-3 TGTGCCATCAGTGAGAGGGGGACCGGGAGCCAGCCCCAGCATTTT CAISERGTGSQPQHF
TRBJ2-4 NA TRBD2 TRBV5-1 TGCGCCAGCAGCTTGGCGGGAGGCGGAAACATTCAGTACTTC CASSLAGGGNIQYF
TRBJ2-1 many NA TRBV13 TGTGCCAGCAGCTTTGGCCGCAACCGAAATGAGCAGTTCTTC CASSFGRNRNEQFF
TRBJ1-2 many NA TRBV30 TGTGCCTGGGAGGGACGTGGGACCTATGGCTACACCTTC CAWEGRGTYGYTF
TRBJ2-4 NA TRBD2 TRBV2 TGTGCCAGCAGCGCCGCCGGGACTAGCGGGACCAAAAACATTCAGTACTTC CASSAAGTSGTKNIQYF
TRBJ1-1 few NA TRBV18 TGTGCCAGCTCACTCCAGGGAGAGACTGAAGCTTTCTTT CASSLQGETEAFF
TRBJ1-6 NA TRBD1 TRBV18 TGTGCCAGCTCACTTCAGGAACTCAGACAGGGCTCACCCCTCCACTTT CASSLQELRQGSPLHF
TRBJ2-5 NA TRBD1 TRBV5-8 TGTGCCAGCACCCGGACAGGGTGGGAGACCCAGTACTTC CASTRTGWETQYF
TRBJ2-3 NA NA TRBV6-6 TGTGCCAGCAAGCCGGGGGGCCTCAGAGATACGCAGTATTTT CASKPGGLRDTQYF
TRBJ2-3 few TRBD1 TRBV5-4 TGTGCCAGCAGCTTGGCCGGTACAGGGGTGGCAGATACGCAGTATTTT CASSLAGTGVADTQYF
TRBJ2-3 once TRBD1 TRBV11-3 TGTGCCAGCAGTCCGACAGGGGATACGCAGTATTTT CASSPTGDTQYF
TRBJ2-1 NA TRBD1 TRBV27 TGTGCCAGCAGTTCTCCAACTCGACAGGGAGTAAGCAATGAGCAGTTCTTC CASSSPTRQGVSNEQFF
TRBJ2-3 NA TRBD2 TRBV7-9 TGTGCCAGCAGCTTAGATCCTGGGAGGCGGGGGGGCACAGATACGCAGTATTTT CASSLDPGRRGGTDTQYF
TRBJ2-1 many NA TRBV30 TGTGCCCGAAGGGCGTACAATGAGCAGTTCTTC CARRAYNEQFF
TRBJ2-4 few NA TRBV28 TGTGCCAGCAGTTTAATCTATGTGGGCTTGGCCAAAAACATTCAGTACTTC CASSLIYVGLAKNIQYF
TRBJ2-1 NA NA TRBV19 TGTGCCAGTAGAGGCGGGGGCCGGAATGAGCAGTTCTTC CASRGGGRNEQFF
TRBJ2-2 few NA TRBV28 TGTGCCAGCAGTCTGGGCCTATCGAAGCTGTTTTTT CASSLGLSKLFF
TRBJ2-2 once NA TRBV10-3 TGTGCCATCAAAGAGGCATCGTATGCCGGGGAGCTGTTTTTT CAIKEASYAGELFF
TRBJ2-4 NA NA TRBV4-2 TGTGCCAGCAGCCTCACTTTGGGAAACATTCAGTACTTC CASSLTLGNIQYF
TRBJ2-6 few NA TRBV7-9 TGTGCTATGGACCCCACGGGACTCTCTGGGGCCAACGTCCTGACTTTC CAMDPTGLSGANVLTF
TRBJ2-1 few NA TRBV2 TGTGCCAGCAGTGACCGAACTTTCAATGAGCAGTTCTTC CASSDRTFNEQFF
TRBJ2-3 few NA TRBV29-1 TGCAGCGTTATCAGAGGACCCTCAGATACGCAGTATTTT CSVIRGPSDTQYF
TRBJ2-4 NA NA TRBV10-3 TGTGCCATCAGTGAGAGTCTGGGTGAAAACATTCAGTACTTC CAISESLGENIQYF
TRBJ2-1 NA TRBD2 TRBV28 TGTGCCAGTACGGGACTAGCGGGGGCCCCAGGGGAGCAGTTCTTC CASTGLAGAPGEQFF
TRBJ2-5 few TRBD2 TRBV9 TGTGCCAGCAGCGTAGCTAGCGGGGGCGCACAAGAGACCCAGTACTTC CASSVASGGAQETQYF
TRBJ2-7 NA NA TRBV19 TGTGCCAGTAGTATAGAATCGGGGGGCACCTACGAGCAGTACTTC CASSIESGGTYEQYF
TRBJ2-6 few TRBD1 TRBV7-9 TGTGCCAGCAGCTTAACAGGGGCTGGGGCCAACGTCCTGACTTTC CASSLTGAGANVLTF
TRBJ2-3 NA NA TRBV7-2 TGTGCCAGCAGCTTAGCGATCGGGAGCAGCACAGATACGCAGTATTTT CASSLAIGSSTDTQYF
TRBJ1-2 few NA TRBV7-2 TGTGCCAGCAGCTTAGATCTTGGCTACACCTTC CASSLDLGYTF